A selection of T cell receptor beta chains follows, all from one sample in a study of Ad26.COV2.S vaccination and SARS-CoV-2 variants. The repertoire was sequenced with immunoSEQ multiplex PCR; TCRdb's copy has only in-frame clones and lacks some. The table records about 350,000 clones, around 89% of them present only once. The material sequenced was peripheral blood, taken in a trial of Ad26.COV2.S vaccine versus placebo. Every receptor here comes from a person between 18 and 59 years old who received the Ad26.COV2.S COVID-19 vaccine or a placebo. Each CDR3 is given with its conserved first and last residue. D genes are given only for firm matches. Clone size is shown for a subset of rows, as once, few, many or a class of expanded clone.

size: few
J: TRBJ1-5
D: -
V: TRBV4-1
CDR3: CASSQGGTSNQPQHF
DNA: TGCGCCAGCAGCCAAGGAGGGACAAGCAATCAGCCCCAGCATTTT

size: -
J: TRBJ2-5
D: TRBD2
V: TRBV7-2
CDR3: CASSTLAGDQETQYF
DNA: TGTGCCAGCAGCACGTTAGCGGGGGACCAAGAGACCCAGTACTTC

size: -
J: TRBJ1-5
D: -
V: TRBV14
CDR3: CASSQSGSNQPQHF
DNA: TGTGCCAGCAGCCAATCCGGTAGCAATCAGCCCCAGCATTTT

size: few
J: TRBJ2-1
D: -
V: TRBV5-5
CDR3: CASSLPDNEQFF
DNA: TGTGCCAGCAGCTTGCCAGACAATGAGCAGTTCTTC

size: many
J: TRBJ2-7
D: -
V: TRBV5-3
CDR3: CARSLYHEQYF
DNA: TGTGCCAGAAGCTTGTACCACGAGCAGTACTTC

size: -
J: TRBJ2-7
D: -
V: TRBV6-5
CDR3: CASSYSTGHYEQYF
DNA: TGTGCCAGCAGTTACTCGACGGGGCACTACGAGCAGTACTTC

size: -
J: TRBJ2-5
D: -
V: TRBV7-2
CDR3: CASSLTTSIETQYF
DNA: TGTGCCAGCAGCTTAACAACTAGTATTGAGACCCAGTACTTC

size: -
J: TRBJ2-3
D: TRBD2
V: TRBV19
CDR3: CASSGTSGASTDTQYF
DNA: TGTGCCAGTAGTGGGACTAGCGGGGCTAGCACAGATACGCAGTATTTT

size: -
J: TRBJ2-7
D: -
V: TRBV4-2
CDR3: CASSQESRQDLVYEQYF
DNA: TGTGCCAGCAGCCAAGAGTCGAGACAGGACCTCGTCTACGAGCAGTACTTC

size: -
J: TRBJ2-1
D: -
V: TRBV12-3/TRBV12-4
CDR3: CASSFSLRDTQFF
DNA: TGTGCCAGCAGTTTTTCCCTGAGGGACACTCAGTTCTTC

size: -
J: TRBJ2-1
D: TRBD2
V: TRBV27
CDR3: CATHLLALAGGRPYNEQFF
DNA: TGTGCCACCCACCTCTTGGCTTTAGCGGGAGGCCGCCCCTACAATGAGCAGTTCTTC

size: -
J: TRBJ2-1
D: -
V: TRBV6-5
CDR3: CASSYSRGFEQFF
DNA: TGTGCCAGCAGTTACTCTCGTGGGTTTGAGCAGTTCTTC

size: -
J: TRBJ1-2
D: -
V: TRBV30
CDR3: CAWRPGATHYGYTF
DNA: TGTGCCTGGAGACCAGGGGCGACCCACTATGGCTACACCTTC

size: -
J: TRBJ1-2
D: -
V: TRBV4-2
CDR3: CASSHESGSHYGYTF
DNA: TGTGCCAGCAGCCACGAGTCGGGGTCTCACTATGGCTACACCTTC

size: -
J: TRBJ2-7
D: -
V: TRBV27
CDR3: CASSRSREIYEQYF
DNA: TGTGCCAGCAGTCGAAGCCGTGAGATCTACGAGCAGTACTTC

size: -
J: TRBJ2-3
D: -
V: TRBV5-5
CDR3: CASSLEGRRTDTQYF
DNA: TGTGCCAGCAGCTTGGAGGGAAGGAGGACAGATACGCAGTATTTT